The present T cell receptor beta chain was sequenced within a study of blood T cells in healthy people across ages. With a J-beta primer mix and a sample-barcoded 5' primer, a second PCR ran about 6 to 11 cycles. One entry per CDR3 protein results from TCRdb running MiXCR on the 5' RACE reads. This sample has over 750,000 distinct CDR3 sequences; around 25% occur once, and the top ten carry under 10%. Per germline, CDR1 MNHNY and CDR2 SVGAGI (reference sequence). The CDR3 spans 13 residues. V lost 6 bases, J lost 7 bases, and 13 bases lay in between. Isolation recovered at least 6.5 million PBMCs from every sample. These data are also associated with another study on T cells of mothers and their children. Turning to that study: It was through the M1S primer of the second PCR that sample barcodes and 2-4 random nucleotides were added.

The sample comprised blood. This clonotype originated in a boy between 10 and 17 years old in good health. This chain uses TRBV6-6 with TRBJ1-5; no reliable D call. CDR3 in DNA: TGTGCCAGCAGCCACAGCAGCGGGCAGCCCCAGCATTTT. It specifies CASSHSSGQPQHF.